A selection of T cell receptor beta chains follows, all from one sample in a study of blood T cell repertoires in COVID-19. Libraries were prepared by immunoSEQ multiplex PCR; TCRdb keeps only in-frame clonotypes and omits some of them. The sample shows tens of thousands of clones, approximately 88% of them seen only once. The sample taken for sequencing was peripheral blood. The receptors stem from a man in his 70s with active COVID-19. Both conserved end residues are part of each CDR3. The order of the fields is V gene, D gene, J gene, clone size, CDR3 DNA, CDR3 protein. D genes are given only for firm matches. Size is omitted from some rows. Given values are once, few, many or a class for expanded clones.

TRBV7-2	.	TRBJ2-7	.	TGTGCCAGCAGCCTCTCGACAGGATCCTACGAGCAGTACTTC	CASSLSTGSYEQYF
TRBV4-1	.	TRBJ2-7	.	TGCGCCAGCAGCCAAGCTGCGGCTCCCTCCTACGAGCAGTACTTC	CASSQAAAPSYEQYF
TRBV28	.	TRBJ1-1	.	TGTGCCAGCAGTTTAACTCGGGGATACGGTGAAGCTTTCTTT	CASSLTRGYGEAFF
TRBV7-2	.	TRBJ2-2	.	TGTGCCAGCAGCTTATTGGGGCGGCACGGGGAGCTGTTTTTT	CASSLLGRHGELFF
TRBV10-3	.	TRBJ2-1	.	TGTGCCATCAGTGAGTCTAGCACGAGCTCCTACAATGAGCAGTTCTTC	CAISESSTSSYNEQFF
TRBV4-3	.	TRBJ1-2	.	TGCGCCAGCAGCCAAGATTCCTTTTCGACAGGTCACCCCCCTACGGGCTACACCTTC	CASSQDSFSTGHPPTGYTF
TRBV11-1	TRBD2	TRBJ2-7	.	TGTGCCAGCAGCCGAGAGCGGGGGGGCGAGCAGTACTTC	CASSRERGGEQYF
TRBV18	TRBD1	TRBJ1-1	few	TGTGCCAGCTCGCAAGGCAGGGGGCGCAGCACTGAAGCTTTCTTT	CASSQGRGRSTEAFF
TRBV5-1	TRBD2	TRBJ2-7	.	TGCGCCAGCAGCTTGGCTAGCGGGAGGGCCGGCTCCTACGAGCAGTACTTC	CASSLASGRAGSYEQYF
TRBV4-3	.	TRBJ1-1	.	TGCGCCAGCAGCTCCTCGGGTGGCACTGAAGCTTTCTTT	CASSSSGGTEAFF
TRBV19	TRBD1	TRBJ2-1	.	TGTGCCAGTAGTATCACAGGGGGAAACAATGAGCAGTTCTTC	CASSITGGNNEQFF
TRBV28	TRBD2	TRBJ2-2	.	TGTGCCAGCAGGGTGACTAGCGGGTCGAACACCGGGGAGCTGTTTTTT	CASRVTSGSNTGELFF
TRBV6-6	.	TRBJ1-2	.	TGTGCCAGCAGCCCCCGCGGGGGGAACTATGGCTACACCTTC	CASSPRGGNYGYTF
TRBV20-1	TRBD2	TRBJ2-1	.	TGCAGTGCTAGTGGTACTAGCGCACCGACCTACAATGAGCAGTTCTTC	CSASGTSAPTYNEQFF
TRBV7-9	.	TRBJ2-7	.	TGTGCCAGCAGCTTAGCCACCTACGAGCAGTACTTC	CASSLATYEQYF
TRBV19	.	TRBJ2-1	once	TGTGCCAGTAGTATTTCCGTCGCGCTTAGGGGGGGTGATGAGCAGTTCTTC	CASSISVALRGGDEQFF
TRBV6-5	TRBD2	TRBJ2-3	few	TGTGCCAGCAGTTACGAAGCGGGAGCTAGCACAGATACGCAGTATTTT	CASSYEAGASTDTQYF
TRBV19	TRBD1	TRBJ1-2	.	TGTGCCAGTAGCGGATCCACCAACAGGGGCAGAGGCTACACCTTC	CASSGSTNRGRGYTF
TRBV20-1	.	TRBJ2-3	once	TGCAGTGCTTACGAACAGTATACGCAGTATTTT	CSAYEQYTQYF
TRBV29-1	.	TRBJ2-7	few	TGCAGCGTTGTCCCCGACTGGAGCTACGAGCAGTACTTC	CSVVPDWSYEQYF
TRBV12-5	.	TRBJ2-5	once	TGTGCTAGTGGTTTGGCCACCGAGAGGTTTCAAGAGACCCAGTACTTC	CASGLATERFQETQYF
TRBV27	TRBD2	TRBJ2-2	.	TGTGCCAGCAGTTTAATGCGGGAGGGTTGGACCGGGGAGCTGTTTTTT	CASSLMREGWTGELFF
TRBV5-1	.	TRBJ2-7	.	TGCGCCAGCAGCCCTTTTGGCCAGGGCTACGAGCAGTACTTC	CASSPFGQGYEQYF
TRBV21-1	.	TRBJ2-5	.	TGTGCCAGCAGCCCACGTACCGCCGCACGGTGGACCCAGTACTTC	CASSPRTAARWTQYF
TRBV9	TRBD2	TRBJ2-1	.	TGTGCCAGCAGCGCCCGGACTAGCGGGACCGGTGAGCAGTTCTTC	CASSARTSGTGEQFF
TRBV9	TRBD1	TRBJ2-7	.	TGTGCCAGCAGCGTAGGCGGGACAGGCTACGAGCAGTACTTC	CASSVGGTGYEQYF
TRBV28	TRBD1	TRBJ2-7	.	TGTGCCAGCAGAGGGGACAGGGAAGAGCAGTACTTC	CASRGDREEQYF